Sequencing of this TCR beta chain was carried out in a study of blood T cell repertoires in COVID-19. Whole-study context: Researchers got acute and convalescent COVID-19 samples from the United States, Italy and Spain. From T cells, B-cell-depleted T cells, or PBMCs came the material, which was cDNA or gDNA.

V dropped 0 bases and J dropped 7; count of bases not matched to a gene: 3. In germline, CDR1 is SGHRS, CDR2 YFSETQ. This CDR3 spans 16 amino acids. This clone appeared a few times. Methods used by the authors: Amplification from reference gene primers served as the basis for estimated nucleated cell counts. Assay: immunoSEQ multiplex PCR; the TCRdb copy retains only in-frame clones and omits some. V and J calls and clone size follow that table, whereas D and trimming were derived from the DNA. In the table there are roughly 100,000 clones, around 80% of which are singletons. J is TRBJ2-2 and V is TRBV5-1; 13 positions agree with TRBD2. The source material was peripheral blood. This clonotype was sampled from a woman at least 80 years old with acute or convalescent COVID-19. CDR3 coding DNA: TGCGCCAGCAGCTTGGAACTAGCGGGAGGGGTCGGGGAGCTGTTTTTT. This encodes CASSLELAGGVGELFF.